This TCR beta chain was recorded in a study of shared clonotypes between healthy human individuals. Whole-study results and caveats: Read depth was anticipated to influence clonotype sharing among donors. Naive subsets generally had larger estimated richness than memory subsets.

It was CD45RO-negative cells, positively selected for CCR7, that made up naive CD8 cells, with terminally differentiated effector memory CD45RA+ cells excluded. Comments on this clone: The antigen remains undetermined.

Method: immunoSEQ multiplex PCR; TCRdb's copy keeps in-frame clones and lacks some. This sample has roughly 600,000 clones; roughly 98% occur once, and the top ten carry 0.3%. The clonotype comes from a man aged 30 to 39 in good health. The source material was naive CD8+ T cells sorted from blood.

In DNA, the CDR3 is TGTGCCAGCAGCTTGGAGGGCACCAACCCCCCTTACGAGCAGTACTTC. It codes for CASSLEGTNPPYEQYF. The rearrangement uses TRBV5-6 and TRBJ2-7; no firm D call. Looked up from germline, CDR1 is SGHDT and CDR2 is YYEEEE. CDR3 size: 16 residues. Trimming stripped 0 bases from V and 4 bases from J, with 17 bases between.